The clone carrying this T cell receptor beta chain was seen a handful of times. TCRdb processed the 5' RACE reads anew with MiXCR; each CDR3 protein has one entry. The repertoire holds 100,000 or so distinct CDR3 sequences, with roughly 8.2% as singletons. This entry is derived from a study of T cells after yellow fever vaccination. The CDR3 length is 15 residues. Germline-derived CDR1 and CDR2 are SGHAT and FQNNGV. J lost 10 bases, V lost 6 bases, and 11 bases had no gene match. Whole-study results and caveats: Most clones from primary vaccination were detected again post-booster (approximately 96% CD4, approximately 90% CD8). Overlap between CD4 and CD8 compartments was detected for a small share of clonotypes.

The material sequenced was CD8+ T cells not binding an NS4B(214-222) dextramer, sorted from PBMCs, taken roughly 15 days after the first yellow fever vaccination. The TCR was taken from a man younger than 35 who received the YFV17D yellow fever vaccine. The J gene is TRBJ1-6, the V gene TRBV11-2, with 8 bases lining up with TRBD1. For the CDR3, the DNA is TGTGCCAGCAGAGCAGGGGGCATTGCCAAATCACCCCTCCACTTT. It yields the protein CASRAGGIAKSPLHF.